The clone carrying this TCR beta chain appeared a single time. Sequenced by immunoSEQ multiplex PCR; TCRdb stores in-frame clones only, minus some. The profile shows some 94,000 clones, under 95% of them singletons. This specimen comes from a study of T cell changes during pregnancy in multiple sclerosis. The V and J ends lost 6 bases and 2 bases, in that order; junction bases with no gene match: 0. CDR3 length: 14 amino acids. Germline V lookup: CDR1 MNHNS, CDR2 SASEGT. The sample consisted of peripheral blood, taken in the first trimester of pregnancy. The origin of this receptor is a female donor with multiple sclerosis, enrolled in a pregnancy study. The rearrangement links TRBV6-1 to TRBJ1-4, with 10 bases aligning to TRBD1. CDR3 amino acids: CASRGQGTNEKLFF. The CDR3 DNA reads TGTGCCAGCAGGGGACAGGGGACTAATGAAAAACTGTTTTTT.